These 13 T cell receptor beta chains share one sample of origin, sequenced in a study of shared clonotypes between healthy human individuals. In the naive CD8 group, cells lacked CD45RO and were positively selected for CCR7, so terminally differentiated effector memory CD45RA+ cells were left out. Method: immunoSEQ multiplex PCR; TCRdb's copy keeps in-frame clones and lacks some. The sample shows some 2,000,000 clones, about 95% of them seen only once. The source material was naive CD8+ T cells sorted from blood. These receptors came from a young man in good health.

This clone was counted a single time. Different DNA sequences within this sample yield the same CDR3. The V call is TRBV6-1, the J call TRBJ2-3; D unresolved. CDR3 size: 15 residues. Germline CDR1 and CDR2: MNHNS and SASEGT. V was shortened by 1 base and J by 1 base, with 9 bases between the two germline ends. The CDR3 sequence is CASSEGSGGTDTQYF. The CDR3 DNA sequence: TGTGCCAGCAGTGAAGGGTCCGGAGGCACAGATACGCAGTATTTT.

The V gene is TRBV5-6, the J gene TRBJ1-3; possible D gene TRBD1, 5 bases. V gave up 6 bases and J gave up 6 bases, with 13 bases separating them. CDR1 SGHDT and CDR2 YYEEEE come from the germline V gene. The CDR3 has 13 residues. For the CDR3, the DNA is TGTGCCAGCACCCTTTGGGGGTCAAACACCATATATTTT. Amino acid sequence: CASTLWGSNTIYF.

In regard to this clone: The same CDR3 is also encoded by other DNA sequences in this sample. The chain uses TRBV4-1 and TRBJ2-7; D gene ambiguous. The germline CDR1 and CDR2 sequences are MGHRA and YSYEKL. This CDR3 contains 13 residues. Trimming removed 0 bases from V and 1 base from J, with 4 bases in between. The CDR3 loop reads CASSQDSSYEQYF. In DNA, the CDR3 is TGCGCCAGCAGCCAAGACAGTTCCTACGAGCAGTACTTC.

The genes are TRBV27 and TRBJ2-7; maybe TRBD1 (6 bases). Trimming removed 4 bases at V and 3 bases at J, with 10 bases between. The CDR3 covers 13 residues. Germline CDR1 MNHEY, CDR2 SMNVEV (reference sequence). The CDR3 region is CASSWGHYYEQYF. The DNA for the CDR3 is TGTGCCAGCAGTTGGGGACACTACTACGAGCAGTACTTC.

The rearrangement joins TRBV6-1 to TRBJ1-2; no firm D call. Trimming took 11 bases from V and 5 from J, leaving 15 bases between them. The V gene's germline CDR1 is MNHNS and CDR2 SASEGT. This CDR3 comprises 12 residues. Here the CDR3 DNA reads TGTGCCTACTATTTCCACCGGTATGGCTACACCTTC. Translating gives CAYYFHRYGYTF.

This chain connects TRBV6-1 to TRBJ1-6; maybe TRBD1 (5 bases). The V gene's germline CDR1 is MNHNS and CDR2 SASEGT. CDR3 length: 11 amino acids. V dropped 6 bases and J dropped 13 bases, with 10 bases sitting between them. The CDR3: CASSGGVPLHF. The CDR3 coding sequence is TGTGCCAGCAGCGGGGGGGTCCCCCTCCACTTT.

The V and J genes are TRBV2 and TRBJ2-3, with 10 bases fitting TRBD1. Germline V gives CDR1 SNHLY, CDR2 FYNNEI. The CDR3 totals 15 residues. J was trimmed by 5 bases and V by 4 bases; bases with no gene match: 6. Here the CDR3 reads CASSVGQGDGDTQYF. The CDR3 nucleotides read TGTGCCAGCAGTGTAGGACAGGGGGATGGAGATACGCAGTATTTT.

The genes are TRBV5-6 and TRBJ1-5; no firm D call. V lost 1 base and J 3 bases, leaving 11 bases between the germline ends. Germline CDR1 SGHDT, CDR2 YYEEEE. CDR3 length equals 15 residues. CDR3 loop: CASSLNFGLNQPQHF. The CDR3 nucleotides are TGTGCCAGCAGCTTGAATTTCGGTCTCAATCAGCCCCAGCATTTT.

The chain uses TRBV10-3 and TRBJ2-3; D perhaps matches TRBD2 (5 bases). The V end was cut by 2 bases, the J end by 4 bases, with 13 bases between. The CDR3 totals 15 residues. Germline assignment: CDR1 ENHRY and CDR2 SYGVKD. The CDR3 region is CAISEPDVLADTQYF. The CDR3 DNA follows: TGTGCCATCAGTGAGCCCGACGTACTAGCAGATACGCAGTATTTT.

The V and J genes are TRBV2 and TRBJ2-7; a possible D gene is TRBD2 (5 bases). Deletions cut 9 bases from V and 3 bases from J, with 12 bases between. CDR3 size: 12 residues. Germline assignment: CDR1 SNHLY and CDR2 FYNNEI. In nucleotides, the CDR3 is TGTGCCAGGGGGAACAGCGGCTACGAGCAGTACTTC. This codes for CARGNSGYEQYF.

The chain couples TRBV7-6 to TRBJ2-3; D is unclear. The germline CDR1 and CDR2 sequences are SGHVS and FNYEAQ. Trimming took 3 bases from V and 0 from J, leaving 10 bases between them. CDR3 length: 15 residues. CDR3: CASSLYSSSTDTQYF. The CDR3 bases are TGTGCCAGCAGCTTGTACAGCTCTAGCACAGATACGCAGTATTTT.

V usage is TRBV13 and J usage is TRBJ1-2; unclear D gene. The V and J ends lost 8 bases and 8 bases respectively, with 18 bases between them. Germline CDR1 is PRHDT and CDR2 is FYEKMQ (reference sequence). This CDR3 has 13 residues. DNA for the CDR3: TGTGCCAGCGAAAATGCCGCGGATGAGGGCTACACCTTC. Its protein is CASENAADEGYTF.

The V gene is TRBV11-2, the J gene TRBJ1-6; 9 nucleotides line up with TRBD1. CDR3 length equals 16 residues. Germline assignment: CDR1 SGHAT and CDR2 FQNNGV. V gave up 2 bases and J gave up 13 bases; unmatched junction bases: 12. The CDR3 here is CASSLLGQGSESPLHF. The CDR3 coding sequence is TGTGCCAGCAGCTTATTAGGACAGGGGTCCGAATCCCCCCTCCACTTT.